A selection of T cell receptor beta chains follows, all from one sample in a study of cytotoxic CD8 clonotypes in ibrutinib-treated CLL. The method was immunoSEQ multiplex PCR; TCRdb's version includes in-frame clones alone and lacks a portion of them. The table records about 85,000 clones, about 85% of them present only once. Specimen: PBMCs, collected after 12 months of ibrutinib treatment. The receptors come from a human donor with chronic lymphocytic leukemia. Each CDR3 is given with its conserved first and last residue. D genes are given only for firm matches.

D gene | V gene | CDR3 protein
TRBD1 | TRBV7-9 | CASRNSGGDEQYF
. | TRBV5-1 | CASSLGERYGYTF
. | TRBV10-2 | CASSPGEPETQYF
. | TRBV27 | CASSPWALPNQPQHF
TRBD2 | TRBV7-2 | CASSLVGSGGALDF
. | TRBV2 | CASSDLGVGEQYF
. | TRBV7-9 | CASSLGGGGNTIYF
. | TRBV30 | CAWSVLRGYGYTF
. | TRBV18 | CASSPQGPGYGYTF
TRBD1 | TRBV28 | CASSLGQGHAFF
. | TRBV9 | CASSPQWSDGGYTF
TRBD2 | TRBV7-2 | CASSRAGGGEQFF
TRBD1 | TRBV7-3 | CASSPQTGDNEQFF
. | TRBV28 | CASSPQTVSGLFF
. | TRBV7-2 | CASSLVAENTEAFF
. | TRBV4-2 | CASSRPQWPPGKLFF
. | TRBV7-2 | CASSPQVSGLGEGPQHF
. | TRBV4-1 | CASSQEGGGWSLATNEKLFF
. | TRBV6-5 | CASSYPREWGVNEQFF
TRBD2 | TRBV7-2 | CASRGGSTDTQYF
. | TRBV19 | CASSTGTGNTIYF
. | TRBV7-9 | CASSLARSVPGELFF